Below are 5 T cell receptor beta chains sequenced from a single sample in a study of T cell responses to AZD1222 COVID-19 vaccine. Profiling relied on immunoSEQ multiplex PCR, and the TCRdb table lists in-frame clones only, not all of them. The sample lists about 78,000 clones; 75% to 95% were seen once. The material was peripheral blood, obtained 28 days after the second AZD1222 dose. The source is an adult who received the AZD1222 COVID-19 vaccine.

The chain employs TRBV5-1 and TRBJ1-1; a weak D match, TRBD1 (5 bases). Trimming cost V 4 bases and J 3 bases, with 16 bases left between them. This CDR3 is built from 15 residues. The germline V gene has CDR1 SGHRS and CDR2 YFSETQ. The chain's CDR3 is CASSRSFQGDTEAFF. As DNA, the CDR3 is TGCGCCAGCAGCCGGAGCTTCCAGGGCGACACTGAAGCTTTCTTT.

The V call is TRBV5-5, the J call TRBJ1-2; 10 positions agree with TRBD1. Trimming at V came to 4 bases and at J to 3 bases, leaving 6 bases not matched to a gene. Germline assignment: CDR1 SGHKS and CDR2 YYEKEE (reference sequence). The CDR3 covers 15 residues. The CDR3 DNA reads TGTGCCAGCAGCCGACAGGGGGCCGTGGACTATGGCTACACCTTC. Amino acid sequence: CASSRQGAVDYGYTF.

The rearrangement links TRBV7-9 to TRBJ2-7, with a weak D call TRBD1 (6 bases). Trimming took 4 bases from V and 0 from J, leaving 10 bases between them. The CDR3 has 14 amino acids. Looked up from germline, CDR1 is SEHNR and CDR2 is FQNEAQ (reference sequence). The CDR3 region is CASSSDSYSYEQYF. For the CDR3, the DNA is TGTGCCAGCAGCTCGGACAGCTACTCCTACGAGCAGTACTTC.

The J gene is TRBJ1-6, the V gene TRBV9; D is ambiguous. The CDR3 spans 13 residues. The germline CDR1 and CDR2 sequences are SGDLS and YYNGEE. Trimming shortened V by 3 bases and J by 15 bases, and 16 bases separated the two germline ends. CDR3 sequence (DNA): TGTGCCAGCAGCGGAGCGGGCCCCTCGGACCTCCACTTT. Translating gives CASSGAGPSDLHF.

The V call is TRBV12-3 or TRBV12-4, the J call TRBJ1-3; D not certain. The ends were cut back, 6 bases at V and 1 base at J, with 7 bases in the middle. This CDR3 contains 13 residues. The CDR3 sequence: CASRSLSGNTIYF. The CDR3 region has the DNA TGTGCCAGCAGAAGTTTGTCTGGAAACACCATATATTTT.